These 19 T cell receptor beta chains came from one sample sequenced in a study of T cells in Graves' hyperthyroidism and ophthalmopathy. Amplification of TCR beta CDR3 regions was performed using RNA transcripts as template. HTBI primers were the set used in a first-round RT-PCR of the TCR CDR3. In TCRdb, the multiplex PCR reads were re-called with MiXCR into one record per CDR3 protein. The table lists hundreds of thousands of distinct CDR3 sequences, 35% of them singletons. The sequenced sample consisted of blood. These receptors all come from a woman in her thirties or forties with Graves' hyperthyroidism.

This clonotype was seen a handful of times. The V gene is TRBV7-8, the J gene TRBJ1-5; D is unresolved. The CDR3 is 19 amino acids. V was pared by 1 base and J by 3 bases, with 22 bases between. Germline assignment: CDR1 SGHVS and CDR2 FQNEAQ. Here the CDR3 DNA reads TGTGCCAGCAGCTTAGTGCTTTTAGGCCTTGAAACCCTCAATCAGCCCCAGCATTTT. Translation gives CASSLVLLGLETLNQPQHF.

To note about this clonotype: A much larger clone sits a single nucleotide away, making a read error possible. This CDR3 is missing its conserved last phenylalanine or tryptophan, likely due to a read error. CDR3: CASSLNGQGTGEQYL. The CDR3 nucleotides read TGTGCCAGCAGCTTAAACGGACAGGGGACGGGCGAGCAGTACCTC. The chain combines TRBV7-2 with TRBJ2-7; 9 positions agree with TRBD1. The V gene end was trimmed by 2 bases and the J gene end by 6 bases; junction bases not matched to a gene: 8. Germline V lookup: CDR1 SGHTA, CDR2 FQGNSA. The CDR3 spans 15 residues.

V gene TRBV25-1 combines with J gene TRBJ1-2, with 7 bases matching TRBD1. The V gene's germline CDR1 is MGHDK and CDR2 SYGVNS. The CDR3 has 12 residues. V trimming: 7 bases; J trimming: 12 bases; junction bases outside the gene matches: 11. The CDR3 DNA is TGTGCCAGCACCTCAGCAGGGGGGGGCCACACCTTC. It specifies CASTSAGGGHTF.

This clonotype was counted at least ten times. The J gene is TRBJ1-1, the V gene TRBV10-3, with TRBD1 matching 7 bases. V lost 4 bases to trimming and J lost 4 bases; unmatched junction nucleotides: 12. The germline V gene has CDR1 ENHRY and CDR2 SYGVKD. This CDR3 region has 16 residues. CDR3 DNA sequence: TGTGCCATCAGTGTCCGTGCGGTGGCAGGGGGCACTGAAGCTTTCTTT. It codes for CAISVRAVAGGTEAFF.

This sequence joins TRBV12-3 or TRBV12-4 and TRBJ1-3; D unclear. Deletions cut 6 bases from V and 0 bases from J, with 9 bases between. CDR3 length: 14 amino acids. Here the CDR3 reads CASRAGASGNTIYF. The CDR3 coding sequence is TGTGCCAGCAGGGCAGGTGCCTCTGGAAACACCATATATTTT.

This clonotype appeared many times. The chain employs TRBV20-1 and TRBJ2-6, with D unresolved. The germline CDR1 and CDR2 sequences are DFQATT and SNEGSKA (reference sequence). V lost 4 bases, J lost 0 bases, and 7 bases lay in between. The CDR3 extends over 14 amino acids. Here the CDR3 reads CSANTGSGANVLTF. The CDR3 DNA is TGCAGTGCTAATACCGGCTCTGGGGCCAACGTCCTGACTTTC.

J is TRBJ2-7 and V is TRBV28, with TRBD1 matching over 12 bases. The CDR3 consists of 17 residues. CDR1 is MDHEN and CDR2 is SYDVKM in the germline V gene. Unmatched junction bases numbered 13, after V lost 5 bases and J lost 5 bases. The CDR3 nucleotides are TGTGCCAGCAGTAACGCAAAGGCCGGGACAGGGGGCCACGAGCAGTACTTC. It specifies CASSNAKAGTGGHEQYF.

The gene calls are TRBV7-9 and TRBJ1-1, with D possibly being TRBD1 (6 bases). V was shortened by 3 bases and J by 3 bases, with 11 bases between the two germline ends. The germline V gene has CDR1 SEHNR and CDR2 FQNEAQ (reference sequence). This CDR3 region has 14 residues. The CDR3 coding sequence is TGTGCCAGCAGCTTTTTTCAGGGGCACACTGAAGCTTTCTTT. Encoded protein: CASSFFQGHTEAFF.

This clonotype occurred a few times. The germline gene is not matched at one end of the junction; a read error may be the cause. The chain employs TRBV5-4 and TRBJ1-2; D unresolved. Germline V gene lookup returns CDR1 SGHNT and CDR2 YYREEE (reference sequence). The CDR3 loop spans 15 amino acids. The CDR3 here is CASSQDRSGDYGYTF. CDR3 DNA sequence: TGCGCCAGCAGCCAAGATAGATCCGGGGACTATGGCTACACCTTC.

The chain combines TRBV3-1 with TRBJ1-2; 8 nucleotides agree with TRBD1. Trimming cost V 0 bases and J 2 bases; bases outside gene matches: 5. CDR1 and CDR2 (germline): LGHDT, YNNKEL (reference sequence). The CDR3 length is 16 residues. DNA for the CDR3: TGTGCCAGCAGCCAAGATGGACAGGGTGGAAACTATGGCTACACCTTC. It yields the protein CASSQDGQGGNYGYTF.

The genes are TRBV5-1 and TRBJ2-7, with 7 bases identical to TRBD1. The CDR3 length is 15 residues. V lost 2 bases and J lost 5; bases outside the gene matches: 10. Germline CDR1 SGHRS, CDR2 YFSETQ. The CDR3 region is CASSLGGLSGDEQYF. DNA for the CDR3: TGCGCCAGCAGCTTAGGGGGCCTCAGTGGGGACGAGCAGTACTTC.

In its sample, this clonotype was seen a few times. For the CDR3, the DNA is TGCAGTGCTAGAGATATGGAAGCGTACGAGCAGTACTTC. This codes for CSARDMEAYEQYF. This chain links TRBV20-1 with TRBJ2-7; D gene unclear. Germline lookup yields CDR1 DFQATT and CDR2 SNEGSKA (reference sequence). The CDR3 sequence is 13 residues long. Trimming stripped 0 bases from V and 4 bases from J, with 10 bases between.

This clonotype has a count of ten or more. The J gene is TRBJ2-7, the V gene TRBV5-5; D perhaps matches TRBD1 (6 bases). Trimming took off 7 bases at V and 3 bases at J, with 11 bases between the two ends. The CDR3 is 12 amino acids. Per the germline V gene, CDR1 is SGHKS and CDR2 is YYEKEE (reference sequence). The DNA of the CDR3 is TGTGCCAGCTCCGGACAGATCTACGAGCAGTACTTC. Translated: CASSGQIYEQYF.

This clonotype was seen ten or more times. The chain links TRBV29-1 to TRBJ2-7; D may be TRBD2 (6 bases). Germline V gives CDR1 SQVTM, CDR2 ANQGSEA. The CDR3 length is 13 residues. Trimming stripped 4 bases from V and 0 bases from J, with 10 bases between. CDR3 loop: CSVGGASSYEQYF. CDR3 bases: TGCAGCGTTGGCGGGGCGAGCTCCTACGAGCAGTACTTC.

In its sample, this clonotype was seen once. This likely traces to a read error, being one base from a far larger clone. The chain uses TRBV7-2 and TRBJ1-1; no reliable D call. CDR1 and CDR2 (germline): SGHTA, FQGNSA. This CDR3 spans 14 amino acids. Here the CDR3 DNA reads TGTGCCAGCAGCTTAAGGACGGGGAACGCTGAAGCTTTCTTT. Protein: CASSLRTGNAEAFF.

The V gene is TRBV29-1, the J gene TRBJ2-3; 8 nucleotides line up with TRBD2. This CDR3 region has 15 residues. Germline loops: CDR1 SQVTM, CDR2 ANQGSEA. With V trimmed by 1 base and J by 6 bases, 9 bases remained unmatched. CDR3 region: CSVEVLAGSPDTQYF. The CDR3 coding sequence is TGCAGCGTTGAAGTCCTAGCGGGTTCTCCGGATACGCAGTATTTT.

A single count supports this clonotype. The chain recombines TRBV7-9 with TRBJ1-1; the D is unclear. The germline V gene has CDR1 SEHNR and CDR2 FQNEAQ (reference sequence). The V and J ends lost 6 bases and 7 bases respectively, with 9 bases between them. The CDR3 totals 11 residues. The CDR3 nucleotides read TGTGCCAGCAGAGGGCCCGATGAAGCTTTCTTT. Its translation: CASRGPDEAFF.

Remarks on this clonotype: This may stem from a read error, because a much larger clone lies one nucleotide away. V and J are TRBV29-1 and TRBJ1-1; D perhaps matches TRBD1 (6 bases). The CDR3 has 13 residues. Looked up from germline, CDR1 is SQVTM and CDR2 is ANQGSEA. The CDR3 loop reads CSAEGQGRTEAFF. As DNA, the CDR3 is TGCAGCGCTGAAGGGCAGGGGAGAACTGAAGCTTTCTTT.

This clonotype was counted ten times or more. V and J are TRBV19 and TRBJ1-5, with TRBD1 matching 8 bases. This CDR3 is built from 16 residues. Germline V CDR1 and CDR2: LNHDA, SQIVND (reference sequence). V lost 5 bases, J lost 9 bases, and 15 bases stayed unmatched. In DNA form, the CDR3 reads TGTGCCAGTAGTCCCAGCACCGGACAGGGAGGGAGGCCCCAGCATTTT. Its translation is CASSPSTGQGGRPQHF.